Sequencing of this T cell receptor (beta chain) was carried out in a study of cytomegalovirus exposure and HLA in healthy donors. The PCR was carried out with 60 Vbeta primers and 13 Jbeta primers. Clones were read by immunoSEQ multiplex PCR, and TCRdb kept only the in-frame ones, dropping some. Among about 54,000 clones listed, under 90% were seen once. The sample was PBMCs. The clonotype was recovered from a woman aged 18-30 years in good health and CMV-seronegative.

The CDR3 sequence: CSVGGQGLVEQYF. In nucleotides, the CDR3 is TGCAGCGTGGGGGGGCAGGGGCTGGTCGAGCAGTACTTC. The chain carries TRBV29-1 and TRBJ2-7; possibly TRBD2 for D (7 bases). Germline V gene data show CDR1 as SQVTM and CDR2 as ANQGSEA. V was shortened by 6 bases and J by 6 bases, with 18 bases between the two germline ends. CDR3 length: 13 amino acids.